The 9 T cell receptor beta chains presented below share a single source sample, sequenced in a study of CD8+CD57+ T cells in acquired aplastic anemia. The template used for profiling TCR beta VDJ and CDR3 was genomic DNA. Using its own MiXCR run on the reads, TCRdb lists one record per CDR3 protein. The sample contains approximately 190,000 distinct CDR3 sequences, 40% to 55% of which appear only once. Patients sequenced had flow cytometry evidence of CD8+CD57+ cell expansion. The sequencing input was sorted CD4+, CD8+, or CD8+CD57+ T cells (not recorded which) from PBMCs. These receptors originate from a human donor with aplastic anemia.

V usage is TRBV24-1 and J usage is TRBJ2-2; D tentatively reads TRBD1 or TRBD2 (5 bases each). The germline gives CDR1 KGHDR, CDR2 SFDVKD. There are 14 residues in the CDR3. Trimming took off 2 bases at V and 9 bases at J, with 12 bases between the two ends. As DNA, the CDR3 is TGTGCCACCAGTGATTCGAGCGAGGGGTGGGAGCTGTTTTTT. It encodes CATSDSSEGWELFF.

In nucleotides, the CDR3 is TGCAGTGCTAGAGGGGGACTAGCGGGAGGTACGCAGTATTTT. This encodes CSARGGLAGGTQYF. The chain links TRBV20-1 to TRBJ2-3; 15 bases align to TRBD2. V shed 1 base and J 8 bases; nucleotides not matched to a gene: 1. The CDR3 runs 14 residues. The germline CDR1 and CDR2 sequences are DFQATT and SNEGSKA (reference sequence).

The table lists this clonotype with many counts. The genes are TRBV5-1 and TRBJ2-1, with 12 nucleotides matching TRBD2. The length of the CDR3 is 17 residues. Germline-derived CDR1 and CDR2 are SGHRS and YFSETQ. J lost 4 bases, V lost 1 base, and 6 bases had no gene match. In DNA form, the CDR3 reads TGCGCCAGCAGCTTGAGACAGGGACTAGCGGGTTACAATGAGCAGTTCTTC. Its translation is CASSLRQGLAGYNEQFF.

This clonotype came up many times. The chain uses TRBV6-1 and TRBJ1-5; the D gene is possibly TRBD1 (6 bases). The CDR3 is 15 amino acids. Germline CDR1 is MNHNS and CDR2 is SASEGT. Trimming cost V 4 bases and J 6 bases, with 16 bases left between them. This CDR3 reads CASSARTVLGQPQHF. CDR3 coding DNA: TGTGCCAGCAGTGCCAGGACAGTCCTCGGTCAGCCCCAGCATTTT.

The chain carries TRBV11-2 and TRBJ2-3; TRBD2 matches 8 bases. The CDR3 runs to 16 residues. V shed 5 bases and J 1 base; nucleotides not matched to a gene: 8. The germline V gene encodes CDR1 SGHAT and CDR2 FQNNGV. CDR3 in DNA: TGTGCCAGCAGCCCCAGTACGCGGGGGGGCACAGATACGCAGTATTTT. It codes for CASSPSTRGGTDTQYF.

V gene TRBV7-6 combines with J gene TRBJ1-5; D gene unclear. Trimming left V 1 base short and J 1 base short, with 11 bases between. Germline CDR1 reads SGHVS; CDR2 reads FNYEAQ. The CDR3 consists of 16 residues. The CDR3 reads CASSLEAGLSNQPQHF. The CDR3 DNA follows: TGTGCCAGCAGCTTAGAGGCCGGGCTGAGCAATCAGCCCCAGCATTTT. The full variable domain, with the rest looked up from reference TRBV7-6 and TRBJ1-5, is GAGVSQSPRYKVTKRGQDVALRCDPISGHVSLYWYRQALGQGPEFLTYFNYEAQQDKSGLPNDRFSAERPEGSISTLTIQRTEQRDSAMYRCASSLEAGLSNQPQHFGDGTRLSIL.

This clonotype appeared once. The rearrangement joins TRBV2 to TRBJ1-6; the D is unclear. This CDR3 spans 13 amino acids. V lost 3 bases to trimming and J lost 10 bases, with 10 bases between them. Germline CDR1 is SNHLY and CDR2 is FYNNEI. The CDR3 DNA sequence: TGTGCCAGCAGTGAGACTTTTCAATCACCCCTCCACTTT. It translates to CASSETFQSPLHF.

This clonotype was seen once. J is TRBJ2-5 and V is TRBV7-2; D possibly corresponds to TRBD2 (5 bases). Germline CDR1 SGHTA, CDR2 FQGNSA. V was pared by 1 base and J by 4 bases, with 10 bases between. CDR3 length: 14 residues. The CDR3 DNA reads as TGTGCCAGCAGCTTAGTCGCCGGGATAGAGACCCAGTACTTC. Translation: CASSLVAGIETQYF.

This clonotype has a handful of counts. J is TRBJ2-7 and V is TRBV10-3; D is uncertain. Germline-derived CDR1 and CDR2 are ENHRY and SYGVKD. V dropped 10 bases and J dropped 2 bases, with 12 bases sitting between them. The CDR3 has 12 amino acids. The CDR3 bases are TGTGCCACCAGGACGTTAGCCTACGAGCAGTACTTC. It codes for CATRTLAYEQYF.